This TCR beta chain was recorded in a study of T cell repertoires in cytomegalovirus infection (dated by TCRdb to the late 2010s). Looking at the study overall: Recently identified HLA-C-restricted CMV epitopes, whose presentation resists viral immunomodulation, were targeted by peptide stimulations together with well-studied HLA-B-restricted epitopes. Because public TCR beta signatures pointed to carriage of CMV infection together with the matching HLA type, the HLA type of each donor mattered for the analysis. The paper's findings and limits, for the study overall: Carriers of CMV infection plus the relevant HLA type were discriminated by the cumulative frequency of public TCR beta family members in the study cohort and in an independent roughly 350-donor cohort. The ex vivo response was dominated by HLA-C-restricted CMV-specific TCR beta clonotypes, and the single most frequent clonotype in two of eight donors was supplied by these HLA-C-restricted clonotypes.

The treatment or condition label, as the study defines it: in vitro stimulation with specific CMV peptide epitopes to enrich CMV-specific T cells. As to this clonotype: Its antigen is still unknown. Base qualities are not recorded, but no much larger clone differs from it by a single base.

These reads were obtained on an Illumina HiSeq 1500. The public reads were reanalyzed by TCRdb: fastp trimming at Q25, MiXCR alignment, in-frame beta chains only. Rows are unified per CDR3 protein, each entry keeping the most common DNA and genes. The sample table records about 890,000 distinct CDR3 sequences; less than 35% of these occur just once. The ten largest clones capture roughly an eighth of the sample. Sequenced here: cultured CD8+ T cells from PBMCs, sampled from culture after CMV antigen stimulation. This TCR came from a human donor in good health (CMV status not recorded). Some clones in this sample may be carry-over from other donors' samples.

The DNA sequence is given as TGTGCCAGCAGCGGACCAGGGGGCCAAGAGACCCAGTACTTC. Its protein is CASSGPGGQETQYF. The rearrangement joined TRBV5-6 to TRBJ2-5; TRBD1 fits 7 bases in the junction. The CDR3 runs 14 residues from the cysteine to the phenylalanine. Only CDR3 DNA remains: 42 bases, in frame from the first base. Relative to germline, V is missing 4 bases and J is missing 1 base, with 4 bases of the junction outside any gene match. The germline V gene specifies SGHDT as CDR1 and YYEEEE as CDR2.